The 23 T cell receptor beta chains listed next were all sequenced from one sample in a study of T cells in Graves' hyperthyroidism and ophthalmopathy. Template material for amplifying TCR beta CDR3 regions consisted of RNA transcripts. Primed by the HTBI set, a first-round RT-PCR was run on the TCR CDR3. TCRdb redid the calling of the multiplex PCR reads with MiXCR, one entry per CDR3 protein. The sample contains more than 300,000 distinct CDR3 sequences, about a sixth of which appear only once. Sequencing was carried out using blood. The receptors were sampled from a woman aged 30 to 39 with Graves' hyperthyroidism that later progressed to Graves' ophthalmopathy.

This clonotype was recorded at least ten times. The CDR3 is CASSYTGGEGANVLTF. The DNA of the CDR3 is TGCGCCAGCAGCTATACAGGGGGTGAGGGGGCCAACGTCCTGACTTTC. This chain connects TRBV5-1 to TRBJ2-6; 8 bases are a match to TRBD1. After removal of 3 bases from V and 4 bases from J, the junction contained 6 bases not matched to a gene. Germline loops: CDR1 SGHRS, CDR2 YFSETQ. This CDR3 comprises 16 residues.

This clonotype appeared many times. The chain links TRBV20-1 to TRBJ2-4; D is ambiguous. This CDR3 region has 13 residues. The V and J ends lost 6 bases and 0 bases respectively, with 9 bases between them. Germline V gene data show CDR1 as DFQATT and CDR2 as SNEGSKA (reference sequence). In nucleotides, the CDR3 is TGCAGTGCAACACAGCTAGCCAAAAACATTCAGTACTTC. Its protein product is CSATQLAKNIQYF.

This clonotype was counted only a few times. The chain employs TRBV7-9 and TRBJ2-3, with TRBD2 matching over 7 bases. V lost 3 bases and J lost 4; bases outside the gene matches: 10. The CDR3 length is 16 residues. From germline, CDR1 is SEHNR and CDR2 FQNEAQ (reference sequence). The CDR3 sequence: CASSFPSGTSPDTQYF. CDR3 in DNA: TGTGCCAGCAGCTTTCCTAGCGGAACGTCCCCAGATACGCAGTATTTT.

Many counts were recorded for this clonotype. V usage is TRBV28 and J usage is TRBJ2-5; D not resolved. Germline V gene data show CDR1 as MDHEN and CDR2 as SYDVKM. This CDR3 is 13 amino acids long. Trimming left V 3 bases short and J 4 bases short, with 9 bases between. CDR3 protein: CASSFGRAETQYF. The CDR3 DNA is TGTGCCAGCAGTTTCGGTCGAGCAGAGACCCAGTACTTC.

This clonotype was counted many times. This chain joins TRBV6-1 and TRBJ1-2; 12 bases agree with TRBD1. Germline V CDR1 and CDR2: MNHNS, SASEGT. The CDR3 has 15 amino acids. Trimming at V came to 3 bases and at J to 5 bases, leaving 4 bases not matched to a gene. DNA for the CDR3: TGTGCCAGCAGTGACCGGGACAGGGGGCATTATGGCTACACCTTC. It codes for CASSDRDRGHYGYTF.

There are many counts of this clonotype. The CDR3 loop is CASSMWRGADQPQHF. DNA for the CDR3: TGTGCCAGTAGTATGTGGAGGGGCGCAGATCAGCCCCAGCATTTT. The rearrangement joins TRBV19 to TRBJ1-5, with TRBD1 as a possible D gene (5 bases). Germline loops: CDR1 LNHDA, CDR2 SQIVND (reference sequence). This CDR3 is built from 15 residues. Trimming stripped 3 bases from V and 5 bases from J, with 14 bases between. The variable domain in full, completed from reference TRBV19 and TRBJ1-5, reads DGGITQSPKYLFRKEGQNVTLSCEQNLNHDAMYWYRQDPGQGLRLIYYSQIVNDFQKGDIAEGYSVSREKKESFPLTVTSAQKNPTAFYLCASSMWRGADQPQHFGDGTRLSIL.

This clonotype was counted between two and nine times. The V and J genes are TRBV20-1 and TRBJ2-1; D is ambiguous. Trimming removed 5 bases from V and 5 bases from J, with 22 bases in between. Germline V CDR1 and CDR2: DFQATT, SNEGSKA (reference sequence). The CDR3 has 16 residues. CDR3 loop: CSAATFRVGRDNEQFF. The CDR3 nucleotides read TGCAGTGCTGCAACCTTTAGGGTCGGCCGAGACAATGAGCAGTTCTTC.

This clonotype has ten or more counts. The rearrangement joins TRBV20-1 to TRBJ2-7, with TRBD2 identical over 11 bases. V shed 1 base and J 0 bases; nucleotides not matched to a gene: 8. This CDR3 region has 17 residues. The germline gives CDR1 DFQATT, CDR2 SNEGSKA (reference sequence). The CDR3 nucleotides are TGCAGTGCTAGAGGACTAGCGGGACCCGGCGGCTCCTACGAGCAGTACTTC. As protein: CSARGLAGPGGSYEQYF.

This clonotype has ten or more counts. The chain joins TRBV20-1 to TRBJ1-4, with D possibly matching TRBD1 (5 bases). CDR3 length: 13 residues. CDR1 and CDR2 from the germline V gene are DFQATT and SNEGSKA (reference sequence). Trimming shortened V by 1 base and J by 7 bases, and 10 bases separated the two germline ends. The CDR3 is CSARAGGSEKLFF. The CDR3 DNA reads TGCAGTGCTAGAGCTGGGGGGTCTGAAAAACTGTTTTTT.

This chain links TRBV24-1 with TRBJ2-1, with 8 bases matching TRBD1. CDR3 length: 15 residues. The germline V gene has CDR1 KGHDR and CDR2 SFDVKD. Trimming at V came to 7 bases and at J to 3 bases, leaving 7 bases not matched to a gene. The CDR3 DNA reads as TGTGCCACCAGCGGCGCGGGGACAGGCTACAATGAGCAGTTCTTC. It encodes CATSGAGTGYNEQFF.

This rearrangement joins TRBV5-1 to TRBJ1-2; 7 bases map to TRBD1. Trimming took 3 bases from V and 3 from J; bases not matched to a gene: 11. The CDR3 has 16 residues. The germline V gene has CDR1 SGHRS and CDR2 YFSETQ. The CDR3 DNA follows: TGCGCCAGCAGCTCGAACAGGGGATGGCTCGACTATGGCTACACCTTC. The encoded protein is CASSSNRGWLDYGYTF.

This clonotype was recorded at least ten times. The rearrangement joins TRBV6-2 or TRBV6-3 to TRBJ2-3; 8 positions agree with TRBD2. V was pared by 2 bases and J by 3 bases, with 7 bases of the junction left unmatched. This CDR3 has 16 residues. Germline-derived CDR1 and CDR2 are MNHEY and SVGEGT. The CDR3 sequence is CASSYRTSTRTDTQYF. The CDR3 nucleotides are TGTGCCAGCAGTTACCGGACTAGCACCCGGACAGATACGCAGTATTTT.

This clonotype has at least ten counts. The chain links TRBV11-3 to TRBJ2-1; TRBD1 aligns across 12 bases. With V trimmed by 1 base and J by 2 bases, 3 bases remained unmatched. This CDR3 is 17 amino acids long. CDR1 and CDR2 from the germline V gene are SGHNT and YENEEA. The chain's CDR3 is CASSLVGQGAAYNEQFF. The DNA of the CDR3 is TGTGCCAGCAGCTTAGTGGGACAGGGGGCGGCCTACAATGAGCAGTTCTTC.

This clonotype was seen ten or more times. CDR3 coding DNA: TGTGCCAGCAGCTCCCGCATCCGATCCTCCTACGAGCAGTACTTC. This encodes CASSSRIRSSYEQYF. This sequence joins TRBV6-1 and TRBJ2-7, with D uncertain. The length of the CDR3 is 15 residues. V lost 6 bases and J lost 0, with 15 bases in between. Germline CDR1 MNHNS, CDR2 SASEGT.

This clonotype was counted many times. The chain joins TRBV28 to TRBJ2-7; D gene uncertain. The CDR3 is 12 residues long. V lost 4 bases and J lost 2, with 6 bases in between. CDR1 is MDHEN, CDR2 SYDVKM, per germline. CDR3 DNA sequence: TGTGCCAGCAGTTCCTACACCTACGAGCAGTACTTC. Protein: CASSSYTYEQYF.

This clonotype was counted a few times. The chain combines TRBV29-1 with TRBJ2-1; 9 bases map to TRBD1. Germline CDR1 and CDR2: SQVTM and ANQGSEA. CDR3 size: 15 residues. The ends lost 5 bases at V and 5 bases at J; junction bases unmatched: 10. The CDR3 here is CSVPTPTGGHNEQFF. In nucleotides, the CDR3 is TGCAGCGTTCCAACCCCGACAGGGGGTCACAATGAGCAGTTCTTC.

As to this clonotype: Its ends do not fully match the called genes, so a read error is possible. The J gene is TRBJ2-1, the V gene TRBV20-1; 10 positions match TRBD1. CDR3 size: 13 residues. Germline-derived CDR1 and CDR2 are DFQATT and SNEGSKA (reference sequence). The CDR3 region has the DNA TGCAGTGTTAGACAGGGGGCCCACAATGAGCAGTTCTTC. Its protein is CSVRQGAHNEQFF.

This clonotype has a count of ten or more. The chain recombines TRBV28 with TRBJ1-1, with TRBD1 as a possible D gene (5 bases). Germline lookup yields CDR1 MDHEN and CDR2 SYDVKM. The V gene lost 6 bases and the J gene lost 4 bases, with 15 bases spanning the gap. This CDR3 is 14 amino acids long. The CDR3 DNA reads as TGTGCCAGCAGCTACCTGGTGAGGGGCACTGAAGCTTTCTTT. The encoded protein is CASSYLVRGTEAFF.

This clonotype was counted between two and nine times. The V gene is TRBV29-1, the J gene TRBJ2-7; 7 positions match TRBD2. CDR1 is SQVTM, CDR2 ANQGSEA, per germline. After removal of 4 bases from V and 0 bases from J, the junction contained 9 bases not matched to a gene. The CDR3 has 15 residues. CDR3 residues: CSVVPREASSYEQYF. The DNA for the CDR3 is TGCAGCGTTGTCCCCCGGGAGGCCAGCTCCTACGAGCAGTACTTC.

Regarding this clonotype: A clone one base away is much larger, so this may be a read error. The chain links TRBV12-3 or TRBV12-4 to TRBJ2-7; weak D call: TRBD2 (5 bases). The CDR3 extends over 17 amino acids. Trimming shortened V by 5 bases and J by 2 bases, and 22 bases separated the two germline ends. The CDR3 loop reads CASSLNTQRARPYEQYF. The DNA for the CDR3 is TGTGCCAGCAGTCTGAACACACAGAGGGCTCGGCCCTACGAGCAGTACTTC.

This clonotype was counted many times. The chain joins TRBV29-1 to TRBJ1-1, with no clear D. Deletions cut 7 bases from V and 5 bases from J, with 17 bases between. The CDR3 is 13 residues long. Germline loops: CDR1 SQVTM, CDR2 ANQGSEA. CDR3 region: CSAGRNRRTEAFF. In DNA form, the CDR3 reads TGCAGCGCTGGACGCAACAGAAGGACTGAAGCTTTCTTT. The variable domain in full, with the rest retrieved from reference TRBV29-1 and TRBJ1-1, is SAVISQKPSRDICQRGTSLTIQCQVDSQVTMMFWYRQQPGQSLTLIATANQGSEATYESGFVIDKFPISRPNLTFSTLTVSNMSPEDSSIYLCSAGRNRRTEAFFGQGTRLTVV.

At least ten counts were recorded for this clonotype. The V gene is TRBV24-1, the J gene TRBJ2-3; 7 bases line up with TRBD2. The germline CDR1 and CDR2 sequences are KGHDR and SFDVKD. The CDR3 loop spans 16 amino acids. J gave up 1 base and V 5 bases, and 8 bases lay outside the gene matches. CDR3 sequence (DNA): TGTGCCACCAGTGGTGGGGCGGGAGACCGCACAGATACGCAGTATTTT. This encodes CATSGGAGDRTDTQYF.

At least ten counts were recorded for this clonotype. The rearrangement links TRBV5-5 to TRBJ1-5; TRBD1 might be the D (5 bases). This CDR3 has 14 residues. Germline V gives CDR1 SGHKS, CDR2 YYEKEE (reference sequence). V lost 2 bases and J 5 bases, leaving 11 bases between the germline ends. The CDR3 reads CASSFGGLDQPQHF. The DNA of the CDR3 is TGTGCCAGCAGCTTTGGGGGTCTGGATCAGCCCCAGCATTTT.